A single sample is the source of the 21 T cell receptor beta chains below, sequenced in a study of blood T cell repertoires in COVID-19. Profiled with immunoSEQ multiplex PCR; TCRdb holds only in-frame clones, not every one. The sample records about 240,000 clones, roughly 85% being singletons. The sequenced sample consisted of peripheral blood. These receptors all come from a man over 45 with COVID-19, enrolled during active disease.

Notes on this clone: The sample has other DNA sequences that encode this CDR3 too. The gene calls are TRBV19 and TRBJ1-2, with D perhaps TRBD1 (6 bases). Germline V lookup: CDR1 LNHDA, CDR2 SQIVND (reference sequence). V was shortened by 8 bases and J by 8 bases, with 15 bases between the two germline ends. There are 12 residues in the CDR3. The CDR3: CASSLGGGGYTF. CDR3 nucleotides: TGTGCCAGTTCTCTTGGGGGCGGCGGCTACACCTTC.

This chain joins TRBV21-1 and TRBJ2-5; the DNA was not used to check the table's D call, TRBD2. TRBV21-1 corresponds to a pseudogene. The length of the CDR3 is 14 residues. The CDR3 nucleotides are TGTGCCAGCAGCAAAGAGGAGCGGATTGGGGCCCAGTACTTC. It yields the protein CASSKEERIGAQYF.

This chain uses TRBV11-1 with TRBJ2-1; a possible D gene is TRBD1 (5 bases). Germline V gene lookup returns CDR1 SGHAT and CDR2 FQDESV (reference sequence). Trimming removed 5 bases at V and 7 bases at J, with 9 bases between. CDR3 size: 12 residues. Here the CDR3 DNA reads TGTGCCAGCAGCCCTCAGGGTAATGAGCAGTTCTTC. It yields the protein CASSPQGNEQFF.

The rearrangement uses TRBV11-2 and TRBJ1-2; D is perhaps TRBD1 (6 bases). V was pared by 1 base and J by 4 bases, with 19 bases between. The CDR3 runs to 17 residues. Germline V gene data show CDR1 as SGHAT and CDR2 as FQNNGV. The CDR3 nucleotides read TGTGCCAGCAGCTTAGCATTAGGGGGATTTGATTCCTATGGCTACACCTTC. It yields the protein CASSLALGGFDSYGYTF.

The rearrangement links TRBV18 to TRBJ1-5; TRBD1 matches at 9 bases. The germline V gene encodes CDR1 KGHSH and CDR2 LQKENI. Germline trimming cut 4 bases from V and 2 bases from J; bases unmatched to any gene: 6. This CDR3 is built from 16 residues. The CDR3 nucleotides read TGTGCCAGCTCACAAAACAGGGGGCAGGGCAATCAGCCCCAGCATTTT. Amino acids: CASSQNRGQGNQPQHF.

Written as DNA, the CDR3 is TGTGCCACCCGCTCTTCGGCAGGACAAGAGACCCAGTACTTC. Translating it yields CATRSSAGQETQYF. J is TRBJ2-5 and V is TRBV15; D unresolved. The CDR3 extends over 14 amino acids. Germline V gene data show CDR1 as LNHNV and CDR2 as YYDKDF (reference sequence). V lost 8 bases, J lost 2 bases, and 15 bases lay in between.

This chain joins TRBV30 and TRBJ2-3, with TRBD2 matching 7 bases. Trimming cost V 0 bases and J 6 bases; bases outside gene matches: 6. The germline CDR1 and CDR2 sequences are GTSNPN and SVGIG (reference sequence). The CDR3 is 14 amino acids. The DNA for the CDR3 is TGTGCCTGGAGTGTTGGGACTAACGGGGATACGCAGTATTTT. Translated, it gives CAWSVGTNGDTQYF.

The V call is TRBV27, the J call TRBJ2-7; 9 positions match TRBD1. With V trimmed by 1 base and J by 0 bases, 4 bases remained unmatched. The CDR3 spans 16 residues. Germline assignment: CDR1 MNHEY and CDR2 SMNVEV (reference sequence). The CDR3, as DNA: TGTGCCAGCAGTTTATGGGGGACAGGGAGCTCCTACGAGCAGTACTTC. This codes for CASSLWGTGSSYEQYF.

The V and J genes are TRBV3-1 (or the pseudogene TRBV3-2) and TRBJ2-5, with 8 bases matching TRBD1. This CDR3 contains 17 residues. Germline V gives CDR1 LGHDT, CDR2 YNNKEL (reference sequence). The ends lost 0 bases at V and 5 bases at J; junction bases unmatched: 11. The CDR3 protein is CASSQDSGRGLTETQYF. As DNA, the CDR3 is TGTGCCAGCAGCCAAGACTCAGGCAGGGGGCTTACGGAGACCCAGTACTTC.

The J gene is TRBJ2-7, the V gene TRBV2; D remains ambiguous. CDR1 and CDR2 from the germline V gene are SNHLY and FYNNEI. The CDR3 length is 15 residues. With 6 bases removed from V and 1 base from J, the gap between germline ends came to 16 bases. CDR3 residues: CASRETPLNSYEQYF. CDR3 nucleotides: TGTGCCAGCAGAGAGACACCGCTTAATTCCTACGAGCAGTACTTC.

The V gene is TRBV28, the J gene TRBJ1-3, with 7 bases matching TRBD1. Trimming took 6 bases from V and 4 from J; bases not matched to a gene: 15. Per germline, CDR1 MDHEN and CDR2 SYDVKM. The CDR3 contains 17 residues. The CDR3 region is CASRPRQGGSWGNTIYF. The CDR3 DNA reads TGTGCCAGCAGACCTAGACAGGGAGGTTCGTGGGGAAACACCATATATTTT.

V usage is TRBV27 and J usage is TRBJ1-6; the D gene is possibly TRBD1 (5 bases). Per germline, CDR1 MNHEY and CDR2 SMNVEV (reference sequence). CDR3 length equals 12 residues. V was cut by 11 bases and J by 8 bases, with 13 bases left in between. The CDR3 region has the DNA TGTGCCTCTGGCAGGGTGCATTCACCCCTCCACTTT. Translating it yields CASGRVHSPLHF.

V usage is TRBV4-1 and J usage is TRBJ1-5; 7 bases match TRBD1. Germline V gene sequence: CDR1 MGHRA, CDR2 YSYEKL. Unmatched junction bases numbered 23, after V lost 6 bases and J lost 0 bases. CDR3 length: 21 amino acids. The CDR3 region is CASRHSNPTGRDRRSNQPQHF. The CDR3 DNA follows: TGCGCCAGCAGACACTCGAACCCCACTGGCCGGGACAGACGTAGCAATCAGCCCCAGCATTTT.

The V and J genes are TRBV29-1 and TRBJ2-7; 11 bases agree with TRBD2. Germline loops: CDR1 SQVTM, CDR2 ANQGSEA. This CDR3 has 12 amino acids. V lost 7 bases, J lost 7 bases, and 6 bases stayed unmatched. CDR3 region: CSAVWTSGEQYF. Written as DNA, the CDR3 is TGCAGCGCCGTATGGACTAGCGGGGAGCAGTACTTC.

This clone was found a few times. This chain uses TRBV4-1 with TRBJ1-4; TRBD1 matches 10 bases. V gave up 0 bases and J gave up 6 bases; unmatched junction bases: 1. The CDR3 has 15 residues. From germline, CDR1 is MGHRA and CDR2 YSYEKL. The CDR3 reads CASSQDGQGDEKLFF. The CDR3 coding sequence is TGCGCCAGCAGCCAAGACGGACAGGGGGATGAAAAACTGTTTTTT.

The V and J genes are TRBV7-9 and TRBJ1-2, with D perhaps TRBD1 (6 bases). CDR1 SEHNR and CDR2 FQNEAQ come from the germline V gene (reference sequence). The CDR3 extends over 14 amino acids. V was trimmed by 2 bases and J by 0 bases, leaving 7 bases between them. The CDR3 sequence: CASSLRGSNYGYTF. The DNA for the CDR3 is TGTGCCAGCAGCTTAAGGGGGTCTAACTATGGCTACACCTTC.

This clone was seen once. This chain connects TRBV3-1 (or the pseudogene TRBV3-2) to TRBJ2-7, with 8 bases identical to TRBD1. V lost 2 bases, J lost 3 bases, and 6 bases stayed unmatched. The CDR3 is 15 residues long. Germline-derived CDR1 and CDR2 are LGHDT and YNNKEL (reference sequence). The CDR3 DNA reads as TGTGCCAGCAGCCAATTTTCAGGGGGCGACTACGAGCAGTACTTC. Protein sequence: CASSQFSGGDYEQYF.

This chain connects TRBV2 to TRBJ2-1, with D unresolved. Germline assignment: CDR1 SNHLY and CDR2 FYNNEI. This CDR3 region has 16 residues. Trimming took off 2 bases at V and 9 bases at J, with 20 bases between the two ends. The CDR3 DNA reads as TGTGCCAGCAGTGAACTAGACGGCCCCCTGTTTGGTGAGCAGTTCTTC. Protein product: CASSELDGPLFGEQFF.

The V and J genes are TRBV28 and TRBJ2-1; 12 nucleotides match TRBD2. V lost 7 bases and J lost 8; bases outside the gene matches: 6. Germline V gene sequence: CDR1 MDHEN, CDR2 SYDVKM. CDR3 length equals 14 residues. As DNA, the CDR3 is TGTGCCAGCAAAAGACTAGCGGGGGCCTATGAGCAGTTCTTC. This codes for CASKRLAGAYEQFF.

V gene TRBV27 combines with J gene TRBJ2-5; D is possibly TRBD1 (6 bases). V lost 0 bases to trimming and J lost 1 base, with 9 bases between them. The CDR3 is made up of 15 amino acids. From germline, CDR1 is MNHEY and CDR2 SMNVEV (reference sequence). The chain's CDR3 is CASSLSYRAQETQYF. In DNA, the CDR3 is TGTGCCAGCAGTTTATCGTACAGGGCCCAAGAGACCCAGTACTTC.

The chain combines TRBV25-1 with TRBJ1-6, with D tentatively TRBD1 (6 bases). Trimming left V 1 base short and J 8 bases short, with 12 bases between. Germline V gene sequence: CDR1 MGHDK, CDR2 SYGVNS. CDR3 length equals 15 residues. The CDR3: CASSESWQGYSPLHF. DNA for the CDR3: TGTGCCAGCAGTGAATCGTGGCAGGGGTATTCACCCCTCCACTTT.